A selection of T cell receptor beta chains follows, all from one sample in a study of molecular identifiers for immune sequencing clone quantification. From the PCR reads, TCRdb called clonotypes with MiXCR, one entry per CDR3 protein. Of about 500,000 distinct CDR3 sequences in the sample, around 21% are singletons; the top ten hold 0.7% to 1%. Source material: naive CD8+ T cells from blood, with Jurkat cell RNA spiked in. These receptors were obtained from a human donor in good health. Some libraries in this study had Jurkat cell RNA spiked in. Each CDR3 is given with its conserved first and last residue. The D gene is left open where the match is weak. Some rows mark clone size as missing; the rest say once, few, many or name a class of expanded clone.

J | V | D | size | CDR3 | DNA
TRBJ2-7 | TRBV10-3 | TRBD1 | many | CAISIGTGGDEQYF | TGTGCCATCAGTATAGGGACAGGGGGCGACGAGCAGTACTTC
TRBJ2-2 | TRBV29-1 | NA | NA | CSVVGAPGELFF | TGCAGCGTTGTTGGGGCCCCCGGGGAGCTGTTTTTT
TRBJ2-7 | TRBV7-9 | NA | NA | CASSGSTVYEQYF | TGTGCCAGCAGCGGCTCCACAGTTTACGAGCAGTACTTC
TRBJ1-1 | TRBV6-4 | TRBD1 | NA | CASSDRGHPTFF | TGTGCCAGCAGTGACAGGGGGCACCCAACTTTCTTT
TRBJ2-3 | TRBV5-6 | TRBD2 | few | CASSPAGTSGLRGQYF | TGTGCCAGCAGCCCGGCCGGGACTAGCGGGTTGCGGGGGCAGTATTTT
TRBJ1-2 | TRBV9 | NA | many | CASSEAGSQGYTF | TGTGCCAGCAGCGAGGCAGGGTCTCAAGGCTACACCTTC
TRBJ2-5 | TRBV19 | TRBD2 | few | CASSIRGTSGSRGRETQYF | TGTGCCAGTAGTATTCGGGGGACTAGCGGGAGCCGGGGACGCGAGACCCAGTACTTC
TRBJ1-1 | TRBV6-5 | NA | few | CASSPPVGGATEAFF | TGTGCCAGCAGTCCCCCCGTGGGGGGGGCCACTGAAGCTTTCTTT
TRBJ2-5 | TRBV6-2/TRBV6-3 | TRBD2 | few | CASSRLAGGLETQYF | TGTGCCAGCAGCCGACTAGCGGGGGGGCTAGAGACCCAGTACTTC
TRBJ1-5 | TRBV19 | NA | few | CASSPDTSPNNQPQHF | TGTGCCAGTAGTCCAGACACTTCTCCGAACAATCAGCCCCAGCATTTT
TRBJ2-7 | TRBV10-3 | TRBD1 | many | CAISGSGGIYEQYF | TGTGCCATCAGTGGATCAGGGGGCATCTACGAGCAGTACTTC
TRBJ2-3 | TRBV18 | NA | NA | CASSPRTTHTDTQYF | TGTGCCAGCTCACCAAGGACTACACACACAGATACGCAGTATTTT
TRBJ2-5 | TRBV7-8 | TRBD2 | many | CASSPPGTSGEETQYF | TGTGCCAGCAGCCCACCCGGGACTAGCGGGGAAGAGACCCAGTACTTC
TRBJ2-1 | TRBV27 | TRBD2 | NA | CASRNLLAGPYNEQFF | TGTGCCAGCAGAAATCTACTAGCGGGTCCCTACAATGAGCAGTTCTTC
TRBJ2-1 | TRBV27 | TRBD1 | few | CASSSPRGLYNEQFF | TGTGCCAGCAGTTCGCCCAGGGGGCTGTACAATGAGCAGTTCTTC
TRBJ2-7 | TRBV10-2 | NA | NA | CASSEGPTYEQYF | TGCGCCAGCAGTGAGGGACCCACCTACGAGCAGTACTTC
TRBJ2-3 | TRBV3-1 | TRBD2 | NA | CASSPWEGFYTYTQYF | TGTGCCAGCAGTCCCTGGGAGGGTTTCTACACATATACGCAGTATTTT
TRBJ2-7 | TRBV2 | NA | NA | CASSVGGPYNEQYF | TGTGCCAGCAGTGTTGGGGGGCCCTACAATGAGCAGTACTTC
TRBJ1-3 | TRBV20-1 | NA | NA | CSARVDLISGNTICF | TGCAGTGCTAGAGTGGATTTGATCTCTGGAAACACCATATGTTTT
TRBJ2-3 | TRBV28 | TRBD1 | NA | CASSHRGPGADTQYF | TGTGCCAGCAGTCACAGGGGGCCTGGGGCAGATACGCAGTATTTT
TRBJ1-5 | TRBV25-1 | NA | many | CASSESIGAGPQHF | TGTGCCAGCAGTGAATCTATAGGGGCCGGGCCCCAGCATTTT
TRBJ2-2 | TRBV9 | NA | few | CASSGTSGDPYLYTGELFF | TGTGCCAGCAGCGGTACCTCCGGGGACCCCTACCTTTACACCGGGGAGCTGTTTTTT
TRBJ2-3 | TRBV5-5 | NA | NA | CASSLSRQGLTDTQYF | TGTGCCAGCAGCTTAAGTAGGCAGGGGCTTACAGATACGCAGTATTTT
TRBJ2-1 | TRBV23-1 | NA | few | CASRHITPSLPGHQDYNEQFF | TGCGCCAGCAGACACATAACTCCTAGCCTACCGGGACATCAAGATTACAATGAGCAGTTCTTC
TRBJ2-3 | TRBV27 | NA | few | CASSQGFEPDTQYF | TGTGCCAGCAGCCAAGGCTTCGAGCCAGATACGCAGTATTTT
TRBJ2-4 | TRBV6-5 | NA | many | CASSNDPENIQYF | TGTGCCAGCAGTAACGACCCCGAAAACATTCAGTACTTC